This TCR beta chain appears in the sequencing data of a study of cytomegalovirus exposure and HLA in healthy donors. Study findings and constraints: Per a later analysis, HLA-associated TCR beta chains showed more clonal expansion than other, equally common TCR beta chains. With DRB1 most and HLA-C fewest, TCR association rates differed between HLA loci in a later analysis. The majority of TCR sequences were rare, yet some public TCRs appeared in many donors. 87-base-pair reads could not separate some V segments, including TRBV6-2 and TRBV6-3.

Germline lookup yields CDR1 MDHEN and CDR2 SYDVKM. This CDR3 is built from 17 residues. J lost 4 bases, V lost 3 bases, and 10 bases had no gene match. There are a few counts of this clone. What it binds is not known. Use of 60 Vbeta and 13 Jbeta primers characterized the PCR. Assay used: immunoSEQ multiplex PCR; TCRdb lists only in-frame clones, some missing. In the table there are about 180,000 clones, roughly 78% of which are singletons. This TCR derives from a woman between 45 and 65 years old in good health and CMV-seropositive. V is TRBV28 and J is TRBJ2-1; 9 nucleotides match TRBD2. Input material: PBMCs. CDR3 loop: CASSFPRAGGLYNEQFF. In nucleotides, the CDR3 is TGTGCCAGCAGTTTCCCCAGGGCGGGGGGGTTATACAATGAGCAGTTCTTC.